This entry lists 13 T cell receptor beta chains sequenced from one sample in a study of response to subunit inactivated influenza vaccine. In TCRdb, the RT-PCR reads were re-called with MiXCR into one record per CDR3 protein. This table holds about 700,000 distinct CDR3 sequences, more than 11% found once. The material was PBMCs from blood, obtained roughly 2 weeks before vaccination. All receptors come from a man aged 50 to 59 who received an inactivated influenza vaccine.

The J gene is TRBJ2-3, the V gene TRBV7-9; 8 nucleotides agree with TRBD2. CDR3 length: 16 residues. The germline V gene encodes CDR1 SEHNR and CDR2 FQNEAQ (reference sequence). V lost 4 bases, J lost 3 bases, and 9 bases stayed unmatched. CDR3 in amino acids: CASSYPRGGQTDTQYF. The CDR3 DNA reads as TGTGCCAGCAGCTACCCCCGGGGGGGCCAGACAGATACGCAGTATTTT.

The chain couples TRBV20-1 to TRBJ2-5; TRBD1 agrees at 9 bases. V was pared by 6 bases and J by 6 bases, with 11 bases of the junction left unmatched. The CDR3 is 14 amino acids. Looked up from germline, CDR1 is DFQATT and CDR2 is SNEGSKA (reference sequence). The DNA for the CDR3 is TGCAGTGCAACAGTCACAGGGGGCACGAAGACCCAGTACTTC. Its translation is CSATVTGGTKTQYF.

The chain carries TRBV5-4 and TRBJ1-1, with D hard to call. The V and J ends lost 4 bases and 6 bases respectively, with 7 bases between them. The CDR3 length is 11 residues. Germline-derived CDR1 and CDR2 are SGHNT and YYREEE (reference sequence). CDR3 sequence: CASSAGPEAFF. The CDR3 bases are TGTGCCAGCAGCGCTGGGCCTGAAGCTTTCTTT.

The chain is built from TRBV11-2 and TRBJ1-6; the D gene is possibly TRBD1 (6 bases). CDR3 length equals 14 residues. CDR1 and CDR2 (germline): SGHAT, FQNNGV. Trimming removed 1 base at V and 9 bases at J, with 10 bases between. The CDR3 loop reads CASSLGLGGSPLHF. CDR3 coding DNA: TGTGCCAGCAGCTTAGGGTTAGGGGGTTCACCCCTCCACTTT.

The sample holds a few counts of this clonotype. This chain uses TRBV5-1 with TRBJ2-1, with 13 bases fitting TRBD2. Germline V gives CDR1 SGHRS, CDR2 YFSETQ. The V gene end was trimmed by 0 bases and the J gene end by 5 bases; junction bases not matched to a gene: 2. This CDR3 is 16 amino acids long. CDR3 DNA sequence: TGCGCCAGCAGCTTGGGGACTAGCGGGAGAAACAATGAGCAGTTCTTC. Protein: CASSLGTSGRNNEQFF.

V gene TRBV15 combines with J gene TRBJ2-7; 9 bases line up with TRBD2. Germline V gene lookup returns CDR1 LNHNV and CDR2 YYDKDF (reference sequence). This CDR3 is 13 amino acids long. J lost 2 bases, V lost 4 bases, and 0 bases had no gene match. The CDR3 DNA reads TGTGCCACCAGCACTAGCGGGGCCTACGAGCAGTACTTC. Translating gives CATSTSGAYEQYF.

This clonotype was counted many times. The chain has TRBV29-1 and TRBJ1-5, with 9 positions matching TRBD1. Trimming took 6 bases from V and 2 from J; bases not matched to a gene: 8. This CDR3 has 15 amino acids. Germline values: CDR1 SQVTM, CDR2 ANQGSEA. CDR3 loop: CSVADRGFGNQPQHF. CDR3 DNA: TGCAGCGTCGCTGACAGGGGGTTCGGCAATCAGCCCCAGCATTTT.

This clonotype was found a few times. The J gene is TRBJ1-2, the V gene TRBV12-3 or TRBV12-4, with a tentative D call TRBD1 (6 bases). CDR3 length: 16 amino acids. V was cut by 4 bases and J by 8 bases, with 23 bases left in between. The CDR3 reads CASSSGHEAFLRGYTF. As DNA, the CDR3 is TGTGCCAGCAGTTCGGGACATGAAGCTTTCTTACGCGGCTACACCTTC.

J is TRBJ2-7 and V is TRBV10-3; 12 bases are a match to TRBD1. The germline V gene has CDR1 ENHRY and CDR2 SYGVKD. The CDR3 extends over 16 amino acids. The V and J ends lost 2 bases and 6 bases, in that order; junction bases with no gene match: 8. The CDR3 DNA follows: TGTGCCATCAGTGAGGGACCGGGACAGGGGGCTTCCGAGCAGTACTTC. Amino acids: CAISEGPGQGASEQYF.

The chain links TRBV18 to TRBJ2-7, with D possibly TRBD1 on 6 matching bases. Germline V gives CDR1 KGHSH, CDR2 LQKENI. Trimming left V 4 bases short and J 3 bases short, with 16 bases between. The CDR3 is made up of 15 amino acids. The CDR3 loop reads CASSQEDRLNYEQYF. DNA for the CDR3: TGTGCCAGCTCACAAGAGGACAGACTAAACTACGAGCAGTACTTC.

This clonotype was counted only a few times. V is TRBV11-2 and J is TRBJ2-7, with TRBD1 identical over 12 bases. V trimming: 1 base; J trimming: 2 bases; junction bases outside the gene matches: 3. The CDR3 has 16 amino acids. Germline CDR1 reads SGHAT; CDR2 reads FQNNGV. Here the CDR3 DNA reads TGTGCCAGCAGCTTAGGGGACAGGGGGCTTGCCTACGAGCAGTACTTC. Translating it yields CASSLGDRGLAYEQYF. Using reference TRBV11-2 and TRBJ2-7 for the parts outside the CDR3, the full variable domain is EAGVAQSPRYKIIEKRQSVAFWCNPISGHATLYWYQQILGQGPKLLIQFQNNGVVDDSQLPKDRFSAERLKGVDSTLKIQPAKLEDSAVYLCASSLGDRGLAYEQYFGPGTRLTVT.

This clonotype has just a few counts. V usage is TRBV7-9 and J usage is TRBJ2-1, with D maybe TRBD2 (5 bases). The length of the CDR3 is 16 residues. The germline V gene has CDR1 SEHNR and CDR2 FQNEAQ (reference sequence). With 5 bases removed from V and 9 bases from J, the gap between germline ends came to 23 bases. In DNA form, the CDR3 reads TGTGCCAGCAGCCCCCTTGTAGAGGGTCCTTGGGGTGAGCAGTTCTTC. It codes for CASSPLVEGPWGEQFF.

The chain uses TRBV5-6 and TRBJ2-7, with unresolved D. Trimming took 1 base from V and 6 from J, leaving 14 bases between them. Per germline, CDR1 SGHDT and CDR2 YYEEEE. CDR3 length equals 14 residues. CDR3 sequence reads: CASSLSHNPSEQYF. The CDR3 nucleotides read TGTGCCAGCAGCTTGTCACATAATCCTAGCGAGCAGTACTTC.